The clone carrying this TCR beta chain occurred a few times. Its antigen is unidentified. This sample stems from a study of T cell responses to AZD1222 COVID-19 vaccine. Clones were sequenced by immunoSEQ multiplex PCR, and TCRdb holds only the in-frame ones, with some missing. Of some 110,000 clones listed, more than 85% are singletons. The study's findings and limits: Only 5 to 7 AZD1222 recipients tested seropositive at baseline. White British people made up most donors, females outnumbered males, and clonal diversity was possibly underestimated. Spike-specific TCR breadth and depth were elevated following two AZD1222 doses. Distributed over spike, vaccine-associated CD4 TCRs predominated at 160-218 and 743-854.

This TCR came from an adult who received the AZD1222 COVID-19 vaccine. The specimen was peripheral blood, collected 28 days after the second AZD1222 dose.

CDR3 nucleotides: TGCAGCGTGGCTACTAGCGGGGGGCCATTAGATACGCAGTATTTT. Residues: CSVATSGGPLDTQYF. This chain connects TRBV29-1 to TRBJ2-3; TRBD2 matches at 12 bases. Trimming removed 6 bases from V and 5 bases from J; junction bases left unmatched: 9. CDR1 and CDR2 from the germline V gene are SQVTM and ANQGSEA. The CDR3 runs 15 residues.